One and the same sample provided the 22 T cell receptor beta chains below, sequenced in a study of shared clonotypes between healthy human individuals. The data were produced by immunoSEQ multiplex PCR, yet TCRdb's version contains in-frame clones alone and is incomplete. The table records some 490,000 clones, almost 80% of them present only once. The sequencing input was PBMCs. The receptors here all came from a woman between 35 and 50 years old in good health. Some clones in this sample may be carry-over from other donors' samples.

Many counts were recorded for this clone. The chain uses TRBV7-9 and TRBJ2-5; weak D call: TRBD2 (5 bases). CDR3 length: 13 residues. Germline CDR1 reads SEHNR; CDR2 reads FQNEAQ (reference sequence). V was trimmed by 7 bases and J by 3 bases, leaving 12 bases between them. CDR3 DNA: TGTGCCAGCAACCAGGCCGGGGAAGAGACCCAGTACTTC. This gives the protein CASNQAGEETQYF.

This chain links TRBV15 with TRBJ2-2; a weak D match, TRBD2 (6 bases). Germline V gene lookup returns CDR1 LNHNV and CDR2 YYDKDF (reference sequence). Trimming took 0 bases from V and 3 from J, leaving 14 bases between them. This CDR3 has 17 amino acids. CDR3 nucleotides: TGTGCCACCAGCAGAGATCGTGGAGGGGTGGACACCGGGGAGCTGTTTTTT. Translated: CATSRDRGGVDTGELFF.

The chain's CDR3 is CASSSGQGISGNTIYF. The CDR3 DNA is TGTGCCAGCAGCTCGGGACAGGGGATCTCTGGAAACACCATATATTTT. The chain has TRBV7-2 and TRBJ1-3, with 10 bases matching TRBD1. From germline, CDR1 is SGHTA and CDR2 FQGNSA. The CDR3 sequence is 16 residues long. Losses at the gene ends were 4 bases for V and 0 bases for J; bases not matched to a gene: 3.

Remarks on this clone: The sample holds other DNA sequences that translate to the same CDR3. The rearrangement joins TRBV30 to TRBJ2-1; D ambiguous. Trimming removed 0 bases from V and 2 bases from J, with 5 bases in between. Germline V gene lookup returns CDR1 GTSNPN and CDR2 SVGIG (reference sequence). The CDR3 totals 13 residues. CDR3 nucleotides: TGTGCCTGGAGTGTACGAGCCTACAATGAGCAGTTCTTC. Protein: CAWSVRAYNEQFF.

By frequency in the sample, this clone is medium-sized. Other DNA sequences in the sample encode the same CDR3. The V call is TRBV7-3, the J call TRBJ1-1, with D maybe TRBD1 (6 bases). CDR1 SGHTA and CDR2 FQGTGA come from the germline V gene. The CDR3 runs 13 residues. Trimming took off 5 bases at V and 8 bases at J, with 15 bases between the two ends. The CDR3 reads CASSILRGGEAFF. The DNA for the CDR3 is TGTGCCAGCAGCATTCTCAGGGGCGGAGAAGCTTTCTTT.

This chain connects TRBV6-5 to TRBJ2-1; D gene unclear. The V and J ends lost 6 bases and 7 bases respectively, with 10 bases between them. Germline V gene data show CDR1 as MNHEY and CDR2 as SVGAGI. CDR3 length equals 12 residues. CDR3 coding DNA: TGTGCCAGCAGCCCCGGCAGTAATGAGCAGTTCTTC. Translation gives CASSPGSNEQFF.

On this clone itself: The junction differs from germline at one of its ends, possibly a read error. The rearrangement links TRBV7-7 to TRBJ1-1; possibly TRBD1 for D (5 bases). CDR3 length: 15 amino acids. Germline CDR1 and CDR2: SSHAT and FNYEAQ (reference sequence). CDR3 in amino acids: CASNDRQPSNTEAFF. CDR3 sequence (DNA): TGTGCTAGCAACGATCGACAGCCCAGTAACACTGAAGCTTTCTTT.

J is TRBJ2-3 and V is TRBV9; 7 bases align to TRBD1. Trimming removed 3 bases from V and 2 bases from J; junction bases left unmatched: 9. Per germline, CDR1 SGDLS and CDR2 YYNGEE. The CDR3 contains 16 residues. As DNA, the CDR3 is TGTGCCAGCAGCGCTCACAGGGGTTCCCCCACAGATACGCAGTATTTT. Its translation: CASSAHRGSPTDTQYF.

CDR3 region: CASSPQLGREQYF. DNA for the CDR3: TGTGCCAGCAGTCCTCAATTGGGTCGCGAGCAGTACTTC. The chain links TRBV2 to TRBJ2-7; D is unclear. There are 13 residues in the CDR3. V was trimmed by 5 bases and J by 6 bases, leaving 14 bases between them. The germline gives CDR1 SNHLY, CDR2 FYNNEI.

CDR3 sequence reads: CASSPDGTRASRGTQYF. In nucleotides, the CDR3 is TGTGCCAGCAGCCCGGATGGGACTAGGGCCTCGAGGGGGACCCAGTACTTC. The chain uses TRBV7-9 and TRBJ2-5; 8 bases are shared with TRBD2. Germline CDR1 and CDR2: SEHNR and FQNEAQ (reference sequence). The V gene end was trimmed by 5 bases and the J gene end by 7 bases; junction bases not matched to a gene: 18. The CDR3 spans 17 residues.

This chain joins TRBV10-3 and TRBJ2-3; the match to TRBD2 covers 10 bases. J was trimmed by 10 bases and V by 3 bases; bases with no gene match: 10. There are 15 residues in the CDR3. The germline gives CDR1 ENHRY, CDR2 SYGVKD. CDR3 sequence reads: CAISELAGGSASQYF. As DNA, the CDR3 is TGTGCCATCAGTGAATTAGCGGGAGGTTCCGCGTCGCAGTATTTT.

This chain uses TRBV5-4 with TRBJ2-5; 10 nucleotides match TRBD2. Germline values: CDR1 SGHNT, CDR2 YYREEE (reference sequence). The CDR3 is made up of 16 amino acids. V was pared by 6 bases and J by 5 bases, with 13 bases of the junction left unmatched. CDR3 amino acids: CASTKDLAGDGETQYF. As DNA, the CDR3 is TGTGCCAGCACCAAAGACCTAGCGGGAGACGGGGAGACCCAGTACTTC.

This clone has a handful of counts. This sequence joins TRBV15 and TRBJ1-5; unclear D gene. CDR1 and CDR2 (germline): LNHNV, YYDKDF (reference sequence). Trimming removed 0 bases at V and 6 bases at J, with 6 bases between. This CDR3 comprises 13 residues. The chain's CDR3 is CATSRERPQPQHF. The CDR3, as DNA: TGTGCCACCAGCAGAGAGAGACCTCAGCCCCAGCATTTT.

V gene TRBV4-1 combines with J gene TRBJ1-1; 8 nucleotides agree with TRBD1. The CDR3 length is 15 residues. Unmatched junction bases numbered 4, after V lost 4 bases and J lost 0 bases. Per the germline V gene, CDR1 is MGHRA and CDR2 is YSYEKL. CDR3 nucleotide sequence: TGCGCCAGCAGCCTTCGACAGGGGCTGAACACTGAAGCTTTCTTT. Its translation is CASSLRQGLNTEAFF.

The chain is built from TRBV21-1 and TRBJ1-5. TRBV21-1 is classified as a pseudogene. This CDR3 contains 17 residues. CDR3 sequence reads: CASSRMGWSYGEQPQHF. The CDR3 DNA sequence: TGTGCCAGCAGCCGAATGGGCTGGAGTTATGGAGAACAGCCCCAGCATTTT.

This clone has more than one count but fewer than ten. The rearrangement joins TRBV29-1 to TRBJ1-1; perhaps TRBD1 as D (6 bases). Trimming cost V 5 bases and J 0 bases, with 7 bases left between them. Germline-derived CDR1 and CDR2 are SQVTM and ANQGSEA. The CDR3 length is 12 residues. CDR3 in DNA: TGCAGCGTTTACAGGGTGAACACTGAAGCTTTCTTT. Translation: CSVYRVNTEAFF.

The chain uses TRBV10-2 and TRBJ1-3; D call uncertain. V lost 0 bases and J 0 bases, leaving 6 bases between the germline ends. Germline assignment: CDR1 WSHSY and CDR2 SAAADI. This CDR3 has 15 amino acids. CDR3 nucleotides: TGCGCCAGCAGTGAGTCGATGTCCTCTGGAAACACCATATATTTT. This translates into CASSESMSSGNTIYF.

This chain connects TRBV6-4 to TRBJ2-1, with 7 bases matching TRBD1. Germline V gene sequence: CDR1 MRHNA, CDR2 SNTAGT. Trimming removed 5 bases from V and 10 bases from J; junction bases left unmatched: 8. This CDR3 is 13 amino acids long. CDR3 nucleotide sequence: TGTGCCAGCAGTCAGGGTTTACAGGGGGAGCAGTTCTTC. The encoded protein is CASSQGLQGEQFF.

In its sample, this clone was seen once. This sample also contains other DNA sequences that code for the same CDR3. The chain has TRBV7-9 and TRBJ2-1, with 13 bases identical to TRBD2. Germline V gives CDR1 SEHNR, CDR2 FQNEAQ (reference sequence). The CDR3 is made up of 17 amino acids. V gave up 1 base and J gave up 6 bases; unmatched junction bases: 6. Here the CDR3 reads CASSLGRTSGSVNEQFF. CDR3 nucleotide sequence: TGTGCCAGCAGCTTAGGTCGGACTAGCGGGAGTGTCAATGAGCAGTTCTTC.

This chain connects TRBV10-2 to TRBJ2-3; a weak D match, TRBD1 (6 bases). V lost 7 bases, J lost 1 base, and 12 bases lay in between. Germline lookup yields CDR1 WSHSY and CDR2 SAAADI. The CDR3 consists of 14 residues. For the CDR3, the DNA is TGCGCCAGCAATCCACCAGGGGGCACAGATACGCAGTATTTT. Amino acids: CASNPPGGTDTQYF.

The chain recombines TRBV5-1 with TRBJ2-5; the match to TRBD1 covers 10 bases. The J call may be mistaken, given a closer DNA end match to TRBJ2-7. The CDR3 is 15 residues long. CDR1 SGHRS and CDR2 YFSETQ come from the germline V gene. The CDR3 spells CASSLGQGAAFEQYF. For the CDR3, the DNA is TGCGCCAGCAGCTTGGGACAGGGGGCGGCGTTCGAGCAGTACTTC.

As to this clone: The junction and the germline gene differ at one end; a read error may be behind it. The chain joins TRBV10-2 to TRBJ1-2, with 7 bases that match TRBD1. CDR3 length equals 14 residues. Germline CDR1 and CDR2: WSHSY and SAAADI. The CDR3 region is CVSRDSGFNYGYTF. The CDR3 DNA follows: TGCGTCAGCAGGGACAGCGGGTTTAACTATGGCTACACCTTC.